This T cell receptor (beta chain) was found in a study of blood T cells in healthy people across ages. Alongside a J-beta primer mix, a sample-barcoded 5' primer served in a second PCR lasting about 7 to 12 cycles. Per-sample output comprised a minimum of 2.5 million paired-end reads containing CDR3. One entry per CDR3 protein, called by TCRdb with MiXCR from the 5' RACE reads. The table has almost 300,000 distinct CDR3 sequences, less than 30% seen once. General observations from the study: A roughly linear fall in TCR beta diversity per million T cells was seen with increasing age. Diversity estimated from one million T cells was considered an underestimate.

This clonotype appeared a few times. Its antigen is undetermined. The source is a woman between 65 and 79 years old in good health. Sequenced sample: blood.

CDR3 region: CASSRGPSYNEQFF. DNA for the CDR3: TGTGCCAGCAGCCGCGGGCCTTCCTACAATGAGCAGTTCTTC. J is TRBJ2-1 and V is TRBV3-1; D is perhaps TRBD2 (5 bases). V lost 4 bases to trimming and J lost 1 base, with 8 bases between them. Germline V gene sequence: CDR1 LGHDT, CDR2 YNNKEL (reference sequence). CDR3 length equals 14 residues.